The 20 T cell receptor beta chains below all came from one sample that was sequenced in a study of vaccination and CD4 T cells after COVID-19. Oncomine TCR Beta short-read sequencing was applied to DNA from cultured CD4+ T cells. Via MiXCR, TCRdb re-called the PCR reads, giving one row per CDR3 protein. Here the sample spans around 25,000 distinct CDR3 sequences, roughly two thirds being singletons. No antigen has been identified for these receptors. Treatment here: roughly 11-day PBMC culture with coronavirus spike peptide pools or control peptides (ViraFEST assay). The input for sequencing was CD4+ T cells from blood, cultured in vitro, taken after SARS-CoV-2 vaccination. Receptors were obtained from a human donor who received a COVID-19 vaccine.

The genes are TRBV11-3 and TRBJ2-2, with D unclear. The CDR3 contains 15 residues. Germline CDR1 is SGHNT and CDR2 is YENEEA. The V end was cut by 1 base, the J end by 0 bases, with 6 bases between. CDR3 sequence: CASSLGQANTGELFF. The CDR3 DNA reads as TGTGCCAGCAGCTTAGGGCAGGCGAACACCGGGGAGCTGTTTTTT.

The rearrangement links TRBV11-2 to TRBJ2-7; no clear D gene. The CDR3 is 13 residues long. V shed 5 bases and J shed 2 bases, with 10 bases lying between them. The germline gives CDR1 SGHAT, CDR2 FQNNGV. The CDR3 loop is CASSLLTAYEQYF. For the CDR3, the DNA is TGTGCCAGCAGCCTACTAACGGCCTACGAGCAGTACTTC.

The chain recombines TRBV6-1 with TRBJ1-6; weak D call: TRBD1 (6 bases). V gave up 5 bases and J gave up 8 bases, with 13 bases separating them. CDR3 length: 14 residues. Germline V CDR1 and CDR2: MNHNS, SASEGT. CDR3 residues: CASSTTGRYSPLHF. CDR3 nucleotide sequence: TGTGCCAGCAGTACCACAGGGAGGTATTCACCCCTCCACTTT.

The chain carries TRBV2 and TRBJ1-5; 7 bases match TRBD1. Germline trimming cut 6 bases from V and 4 bases from J; bases unmatched to any gene: 0. CDR3 length: 12 residues. CDR1 is SNHLY, CDR2 FYNNEI, per germline. This CDR3 reads CASRGQNQPQHF. The CDR3, as DNA: TGTGCCAGCAGGGGACAGAATCAGCCCCAGCATTTT.

This chain uses TRBV20-1 with TRBJ2-3, with 14 bases fitting TRBD2. This CDR3 is built from 15 residues. Germline-derived CDR1 and CDR2 are DFQATT and SNEGSKA (reference sequence). V trimming: 3 bases; J trimming: 3 bases; junction bases outside the gene matches: 2. The CDR3 nucleotides are TGCAGTGCTAGGACTAGCGGGGGGGTGACAGATACGCAGTATTTT. Encoded protein: CSARTSGGVTDTQYF.

In its sample, this clonotype was seen once. V gene TRBV12-5 combines with J gene TRBJ2-7; 9 nucleotides agree with TRBD2. Trimming took 4 bases from V and 2 from J; bases not matched to a gene: 12. Per the germline V gene, CDR1 is LGHNT and CDR2 is FRNRAP. The CDR3 totals 17 residues. The CDR3 sequence is CASGSLLLSGGTYEQYF. Here the CDR3 DNA reads TGTGCTAGTGGTTCACTCCTCTTAAGCGGGGGGACCTACGAGCAGTACTTC.

This chain links TRBV7-2 with TRBJ2-6, with TRBD1 matching over 9 bases. V gave up 4 bases and J gave up 1 base; unmatched junction bases: 5. Germline V lookup: CDR1 SGHTA, CDR2 FQGNSA. The CDR3 sequence is 17 residues long. The CDR3 nucleotides are TGTGCCAGCAGCTGGACGGGACAGGGTTCTGGGGCCAACGTCCTGACTTTC. Amino acid sequence: CASSWTGQGSGANVLTF.

The chain joins TRBV28 to TRBJ1-2; D gene ambiguous. This CDR3 region has 12 residues. Germline lookup yields CDR1 MDHEN and CDR2 SYDVKM. V shed 8 bases and J shed 5 bases, with 12 bases lying between them. This CDR3 is CASGMGIYGYTF. DNA of the CDR3: TGTGCCAGCGGGATGGGAATTTATGGCTACACCTTC.

The V and J genes are TRBV7-2 and TRBJ2-5; the match to TRBD1 covers 9 bases. V lost 5 bases, J lost 5 bases, and 9 bases stayed unmatched. The CDR3 covers 15 residues. Germline V gene lookup returns CDR1 SGHTA and CDR2 FQGNSA. CDR3 DNA sequence: TGTGCCAGCAGCCTCAGGACAGGGGCGTGGGAGACCCAGTACTTC. Amino acids: CASSLRTGAWETQYF.

This chain links TRBV24-1 with TRBJ1-2, with a tentative D call TRBD1 (5 bases). This CDR3 spans 14 amino acids. Per the germline V gene, CDR1 is KGHDR and CDR2 is SFDVKD. V was clipped by 4 bases and J by 8 bases, with 16 bases between them. The CDR3 is CATSEGRRGYGYTF. The CDR3 bases are TGTGCCACCAGTGAAGGGAGGAGGGGCTACGGCTACACCTTC.

This clonotype showed up just a few times. The chain is built from TRBV7-2 and TRBJ2-3; 12 nucleotides line up with TRBD2. There are 18 residues in the CDR3. V was pared by 1 base and J by 0 bases, with 5 bases of the junction left unmatched. Germline V lookup: CDR1 SGHTA, CDR2 FQGNSA. The CDR3 is CASSLGLAGVASTDTQYF. The CDR3 nucleotides are TGTGCCAGCAGCTTAGGACTAGCGGGGGTGGCTAGCACAGATACGCAGTATTTT. The full variable domain, rest sourced from reference TRBV7-2 and TRBJ2-3, is GAGVSQSPSNKVTEKGKDVELRCDPISGHTALYWYRQSLGQGLEFLIYFQGNSAPDKSGLPSDRFSAERTGGSVSTLTIQRTQQEDSAVYLCASSLGLAGVASTDTQYFGPGTRLTVL.

This clonotype showed up just a few times. The V gene is TRBV24-1, the J gene TRBJ2-1, with TRBD2 matching over 9 bases. This CDR3 spans 15 amino acids. Trimming cost V 7 bases and J 9 bases; bases outside gene matches: 12. Germline V gene sequence: CDR1 KGHDR, CDR2 SFDVKD. The CDR3 sequence is CATSERGAGEGEQFF. CDR3 DNA sequence: TGTGCCACCAGCGAGCGGGGGGCCGGCGAGGGTGAGCAGTTCTTC.

V is TRBV20-1 and J is TRBJ2-5; D possibly corresponds to TRBD2 (6 bases). The V end was cut by 3 bases, the J end by 1 base, with 18 bases between. This CDR3 region has 16 residues. Germline CDR1 and CDR2: DFQATT and SNEGSKA (reference sequence). The CDR3 sequence: CSASTMVSGTQETQYF. The CDR3 DNA reads as TGCAGTGCTAGCACCATGGTTAGCGGAACCCAAGAGACCCAGTACTTC.

This sequence joins TRBV30 and TRBJ1-1; D possibly corresponds to TRBD1 (5 bases). Germline values: CDR1 GTSNPN, CDR2 SVGIG (reference sequence). The V gene lost 4 bases and the J gene lost 3 bases, with 12 bases spanning the gap. The CDR3 loop spans 13 amino acids. The CDR3 DNA follows: TGTGCCTGGAAGGTGGGGACGGACACTGAAGCTTTCTTT. Protein product: CAWKVGTDTEAFF.

The chain is built from TRBV20-1 and TRBJ1-1; weak D call: TRBD1 (5 bases). V gave up 0 bases and J gave up 0 bases, with 11 bases separating them. The germline gives CDR1 DFQATT, CDR2 SNEGSKA (reference sequence). The CDR3 runs to 15 residues. CDR3 nucleotides: TGCAGTGCTAGAGAAATGGGACGGTTGAACACTGAAGCTTTCTTT. Translation gives CSAREMGRLNTEAFF.

The chain employs TRBV27 and TRBJ2-3, with 8 bases lining up with TRBD2. This CDR3 has 16 residues. The J segment lost 5 bases and the V segment lost 4 bases, leaving 11 bases of the junction unmatched. From germline, CDR1 is MNHEY and CDR2 SMNVEV (reference sequence). The CDR3 nucleotides read TGTGCCAGCAGTTCCCGCTCGGGGGGGAGGGGAGATACGCAGTATTTT. This translates into CASSSRSGGRGDTQYF.

This clonotype was detected a few times. The chain is built from TRBV5-1 and TRBJ2-7; 11 bases align to TRBD2. Germline assignment: CDR1 SGHRS and CDR2 YFSETQ. The CDR3 has 17 amino acids. Trimming at V came to 4 bases and at J to 2 bases, leaving 11 bases not matched to a gene. The CDR3 DNA sequence: TGCGCCAGCAGCCAAGAACCCCTAGCGGGGGGAGCCTACGAGCAGTACTTC. Amino acid sequence: CASSQEPLAGGAYEQYF.

The V gene is TRBV5-4, the J gene TRBJ2-2; D perhaps matches TRBD1 (6 bases). The V gene lost 3 bases and the J gene lost 4 bases, with 13 bases spanning the gap. Germline V gene lookup returns CDR1 SGHNT and CDR2 YYREEE (reference sequence). This CDR3 has 15 residues. CDR3 region: CASSSGTSPTGELFF. The CDR3 DNA reads as TGTGCCAGCAGCTCCGGGACATCCCCCACCGGGGAGCTGTTTTTT. Variable domain in full (rest from reference TRBV5-4 and TRBJ2-2): ETGVTQSPTHLIKTRGQQVTLRCSSQSGHNTVSWYQQALGQGPQFIFQYYREEENGRGNFPPRFSGLQFPNYSSELNVNALELDDSALYLCASSSGTSPTGELFFGEGSRLTVL.

This rearrangement joins TRBV10-1 to TRBJ2-3, with TRBD2 matching over 9 bases. The CDR3 is made up of 16 amino acids. The V gene's germline CDR1 is WNHNN and CDR2 SYGVQD (reference sequence). J was trimmed by 1 base and V by 4 bases; bases with no gene match: 6. CDR3 in DNA: TGCGCCAGCAGTGCGGCTAGCGGGGCCCGCACAGATACGCAGTATTTT. Translated: CASSAASGARTDTQYF.

The chain combines TRBV5-6 with TRBJ2-5; D tentatively reads TRBD1 or TRBD2 (6 bases each). CDR3 length equals 13 residues. Trimming took off 3 bases at V and 5 bases at J, with 11 bases between the two ends. Germline-derived CDR1 and CDR2 are SGHDT and YYEEEE. The CDR3 DNA is TGTGCCAGCAGCTCGACTAGGGGGGAGACCCAGTACTTC. Protein sequence: CASSSTRGETQYF.